Each of the 27 T cell receptor beta chains below was sequenced from the same sample in a study of shared clonotypes between healthy human individuals (dated by TCRdb to between 2020 and 2021). The library was produced with the immunoSEQ multiplex PCR assay. The immuneACCESS repertoire file appears here via TCRdb, limited to in-frame rearrangements. These files lack a portion of the clones; in checked studies, under half of the deficit traces to unresolved V genes, and the cause of the others is not known. Present in this sample are around 2.5 million clones, roughly 93% of which were seen just once. About 0.38% of the sample rests with the top ten. The sequenced sample consisted of naive CD4+ T cells from PBMCs. This specimen's cell subset or site label, per the study, means: CD45RA+ positively selected. The receptors shown here come from a man aged 18-30 years in good health. Some clones in this sample may be carry-over from other donors' samples.

This sequence joins TRBV18 and TRBJ1-5, with a possible D match to TRBD1 (6 bases). Germline V gives CDR1 KGHSH, CDR2 LQKENI. Trimming shortened V by 4 bases and J by 2 bases, and 12 bases separated the two germline ends. There are 15 residues in the CDR3. CDR3 DNA sequence: TGTGCCAGCTCACTTTCACAGGGAGGCAATCAGCCCCAGCATTTT. It encodes CASSLSQGGNQPQHF.

The V call is TRBV28, the J call TRBJ2-3; 7 nucleotides agree with TRBD2. The CDR3 loop spans 16 amino acids. With V trimmed by 2 bases and J by 1 base, 6 bases remained unmatched. Germline loops: CDR1 MDHEN, CDR2 SYDVKM. The CDR3 loop reads CASSLATSVGTDTQYF. The CDR3 DNA follows: TGTGCCAGCAGTTTAGCCACTAGCGTCGGCACAGATACGCAGTATTTT.

The J gene is TRBJ2-6, the V gene TRBV18; D unresolved. Trimming left V 0 bases short and J 0 bases short, with 18 bases between. Germline lookup yields CDR1 KGHSH and CDR2 LQKENI. The CDR3 is made up of 20 amino acids. CDR3 in amino acids: CASSPPKVPGPGSGANVLTF. The CDR3 coding sequence is TGTGCCAGCTCACCACCGAAAGTTCCGGGCCCCGGCTCTGGGGCCAACGTCCTGACTTTC. Using reference TRBV18 and TRBJ2-6 for the parts outside the CDR3, the full variable domain is NAGVMQNPRHLVRRRGQEARLRCSPMKGHSHVYWYRQLPEEGLKFMVYLQKENIIDESGMPKERFSAEFPKEGPSILRIQQVVRGDSAAYFCASSPPKVPGPGSGANVLTFGAGSRLTVL.

The V gene is TRBV28, the J gene TRBJ1-2, with D possibly TRBD1 on 6 matching bases. CDR1 and CDR2 (germline): MDHEN, SYDVKM. This CDR3 has 13 amino acids. Trimming stripped 9 bases from V and 0 bases from J, with 11 bases between. CDR3 amino acids: CASQGQANYGYTF. CDR3 bases: TGTGCCAGTCAGGGGCAAGCTAACTATGGCTACACCTTC.

The chain combines TRBV5-6 with TRBJ2-3, with D uncertain. From germline, CDR1 is SGHDT and CDR2 YYEEEE. Trimming shortened V by 4 bases and J by 4 bases, and 7 bases separated the two germline ends. The CDR3 length is 12 residues. The CDR3 protein is CASSTAADTQYF. In DNA form, the CDR3 reads TGTGCCAGCAGCACGGCAGCAGATACGCAGTATTTT.

The chain has TRBV28 and TRBJ1-5, with 8 bases that match TRBD1. V trimming: 3 bases; J trimming: 2 bases; junction bases outside the gene matches: 18. The germline V gene encodes CDR1 MDHEN and CDR2 SYDVKM. The CDR3 covers 20 residues. CDR3 sequence reads: CASSFSRQGTWGKGNQPQHF. The DNA for the CDR3 is TGTGCCAGCAGTTTTTCCCGACAGGGGACCTGGGGGAAGGGCAATCAGCCCCAGCATTTT.

V gene TRBV15 combines with J gene TRBJ1-4; D unresolved. Germline lookup yields CDR1 LNHNV and CDR2 YYDKDF (reference sequence). V lost 0 bases, J lost 2 bases, and 16 bases lay in between. The CDR3 runs 18 residues. The CDR3 DNA is TGTGCCACCAGCAGAGAGCAGGCAGGCCGTGGGACTAATGAAAAACTGTTTTTT. This codes for CATSREQAGRGTNEKLFF.

Only one count was recorded for this clone. The gene calls are TRBV10-1 and TRBJ1-2; no reliable D call. Trimming removed 6 bases from V and 4 bases from J, with 12 bases in between. Germline values: CDR1 WNHNN, CDR2 SYGVQD (reference sequence). The CDR3 spans 13 residues. Written as DNA, the CDR3 is TGCGCCAGCAGCCCGGGCCTAAGCTATGGCTACACCTTC. The encoded protein is CASSPGLSYGYTF.

A remark on this clone: Other DNA sequences from this sample encode an identical CDR3 as well. V is TRBV5-1 and J is TRBJ1-1; TRBD1 might be the D (5 bases). The CDR3 has 13 residues. Trimming took off 2 bases at V and 1 base at J, with 6 bases between the two ends. Germline V lookup: CDR1 SGHRS, CDR2 YFSETQ. The CDR3 DNA reads TGCGCCAGCAGCTTACAGGAGAACACTGAAGCTTTCTTT. Amino acids: CASSLQENTEAFF.

CDR3 sequence: CASSLMTNQPQHF. The CDR3, as DNA: TGCGCCAGCAGCCTAATGACCAATCAGCCCCAGCATTTT. The J gene is TRBJ1-5, the V gene TRBV5-1; D is undetermined. V dropped 4 bases and J dropped 3 bases, with 8 bases sitting between them. The CDR3 has 13 amino acids. From germline, CDR1 is SGHRS and CDR2 YFSETQ.

The V and J genes are TRBV6-4 and TRBJ2-3; 7 bases fit TRBD1. Unmatched junction bases numbered 3, after V lost 2 bases and J lost 1 base. The CDR3 loop spans 15 amino acids. CDR1 is MRHNA, CDR2 SNTAGT, per germline. CDR3 loop: CASSDRDSRTDTQYF. CDR3 in DNA: TGTGCCAGCAGTGACCGGGACAGCCGCACAGATACGCAGTATTTT.

The rearrangement uses TRBV18 and TRBJ2-1, with D uncertain. The germline V gene has CDR1 KGHSH and CDR2 LQKENI. There are 16 residues in the CDR3. Between the trimmed V and J ends, which lost 2 bases and 2 bases, there was a span of 13 bases. The CDR3 region has the DNA TGTGCCAGCTCACCATTAGCTGGGGTTGCCTACAATGAGCAGTTCTTC. Encoded protein: CASSPLAGVAYNEQFF.

To note about this clone: The sample has other DNA sequences that encode this CDR3 too. This chain uses TRBV28 with TRBJ2-7; 11 bases match TRBD2. Germline trimming cut 6 bases from V and 3 bases from J; bases unmatched to any gene: 4. This CDR3 has 14 amino acids. Germline CDR1 and CDR2: MDHEN and SYDVKM. CDR3 sequence (DNA): TGTGCCAGCAGAACTAGCGGGAGAAGCTACGAGCAGTACTTC. It yields the protein CASRTSGRSYEQYF.

Concerning this clone: The CDR3 does not close with the conserved phenylalanine or tryptophan, likely indicating a read error. Because the CDR3's place on the DNA is in doubt, the DNA is left out and the CDR3 is given as listed by TCRdb. V usage is TRBV25-1 and J usage is TRBJ2-3; the table's D gene call, TRBD1, was not cross checked with the DNA. Germline assignment: CDR1 MGHDK and CDR2 SYGVNS. Including both end residues, the CDR3 is 9 amino acids long. CDR3 residues: CASSEGTEG.

The chain joins TRBV19 to TRBJ2-7; 9 nucleotides match TRBD2. The V gene's germline CDR1 is LNHDA and CDR2 SQIVND (reference sequence). V gave up 3 bases and J gave up 5 bases; unmatched junction bases: 5. The CDR3 covers 14 residues. The chain's CDR3 is CASSIAGGTHEQYF. The CDR3 nucleotides read TGTGCCAGTAGTATCGCGGGAGGGACCCACGAGCAGTACTTC.

The J gene is TRBJ2-7, the V gene TRBV15; no clear D gene. The CDR3 has 13 amino acids. V lost 0 bases and J 6 bases, leaving 9 bases between the germline ends. The V gene's germline CDR1 is LNHNV and CDR2 YYDKDF (reference sequence). CDR3 sequence: CATSRDLSAEQYF. The CDR3 DNA follows: TGTGCCACCAGCAGAGATCTATCGGCCGAGCAGTACTTC.

The chain couples TRBV9 to TRBJ1-2, with 7 bases that match TRBD1. Germline values: CDR1 SGDLS, CDR2 YYNGEE. The CDR3 is 13 residues long. The V gene end was trimmed by 7 bases and the J gene end by 8 bases; junction bases not matched to a gene: 11. CDR3 nucleotide sequence: TGTGCCAGCTCTCGAGGGGGCATCGAAGGCTACACCTTC. Translating gives CASSRGGIEGYTF.

This chain joins TRBV28 and TRBJ1-3; 9 bases line up with TRBD1. Germline V gene sequence: CDR1 MDHEN, CDR2 SYDVKM. The V segment lost 4 bases and the J segment 3 bases; nucleotides outside the gene matches: 4. This CDR3 spans 15 amino acids. This CDR3 reads CASSSTGGFGNTIYF. The CDR3 region has the DNA TGTGCCAGCAGTTCGACAGGGGGTTTTGGAAACACCATATATTTT.

The rearrangement joins TRBV14 to TRBJ2-1, with D maybe TRBD2 (5 bases). V was clipped by 0 bases and J by 4 bases, with 13 bases between them. In germline, CDR1 is SGHDN, CDR2 FVKESK. The CDR3 covers 16 residues. Here the CDR3 reads CASSQDGWRVYNEQFF. In DNA form, the CDR3 reads TGTGCCAGCAGCCAAGATGGGTGGCGGGTTTACAATGAGCAGTTCTTC.

The gene calls are TRBV2 and TRBJ2-5, with 7 bases identical to TRBD2. Germline V gene sequence: CDR1 SNHLY, CDR2 FYNNEI. The CDR3 extends over 14 amino acids. The trim removed 3 bases at V and 2 bases at J, leaving 3 bases unmatched. Here the CDR3 reads CASSERELQETQYF. CDR3 DNA sequence: TGTGCCAGCAGTGAGCGGGAGTTACAAGAGACCCAGTACTTC.

The CDR3 bases are TGCGCCAGCAGCCTCTACCCTGGGTCCTACGAGCAGTACTTC. Protein: CASSLYPGSYEQYF. The V call is TRBV5-1, the J call TRBJ2-5; no definite D call. The J call may be in error: the DNA end matches TRBJ2-7 better. Germline assignment: CDR1 SGHRS and CDR2 YFSETQ. CDR3 length: 14 amino acids.

The V gene is TRBV5-1, the J gene TRBJ2-3, with D tentatively TRBD1 or TRBD2 (5 bases each). Trimming shortened V by 3 bases and J by 4 bases, and 9 bases separated the two germline ends. In germline, CDR1 is SGHRS, CDR2 YFSETQ. The CDR3 has 13 amino acids. The CDR3 DNA follows: TGCGCCAGCAGCTCCCGGGGACCAGATACGCAGTATTTT. The encoded protein is CASSSRGPDTQYF.

The chain carries TRBV27 and TRBJ1-1, with 7 bases lining up with TRBD1. CDR3 length: 15 residues. Germline V gene sequence: CDR1 MNHEY, CDR2 SMNVEV (reference sequence). V gave up 6 bases and J gave up 1 base; unmatched junction bases: 8. CDR3 amino acids: CASSLVRGENTEAFF. In DNA, the CDR3 is TGTGCCAGCAGCCTAGTCAGGGGGGAGAACACTGAAGCTTTCTTT.

This chain uses TRBV5-1 with TRBJ2-5, with 7 bases aligning to TRBD2. Germline values: CDR1 SGHRS, CDR2 YFSETQ. V lost 4 bases, J lost 2 bases, and 5 bases stayed unmatched. The CDR3 is 14 amino acids. CDR3: CASSLLAEQETQYF. As DNA, the CDR3 is TGCGCCAGCAGCCTTCTAGCGGAACAAGAGACCCAGTACTTC.

V and J are TRBV5-1 and TRBJ1-4; 8 bases map to TRBD1. CDR3 length equals 15 residues. V was pared by 4 bases and J by 7 bases, with 9 bases of the junction left unmatched. Germline CDR1 and CDR2: SGHRS and YFSETQ. The CDR3 here is CASSAGTGLGEKLFF. For the CDR3, the DNA is TGCGCCAGCAGCGCCGGGACAGGTTTGGGTGAAAAACTGTTTTTT.

The chain links TRBV27 to TRBJ1-5, with TRBD1 matching over 7 bases. This CDR3 is 14 amino acids long. Per the germline V gene, CDR1 is MNHEY and CDR2 is SMNVEV (reference sequence). With 4 bases clipped from V and 7 bases from J, the junction kept 7 bases outside the gene matches. In DNA form, the CDR3 reads TGTGCCAGCAGTTCGACAGGGAGGGGCCAGCCCCAGCATTTT. As protein: CASSSTGRGQPQHF.

In regard to this clone: Different DNA sequences within this sample yield the same CDR3. The chain couples TRBV11-2 to TRBJ2-1, with TRBD2 matching 8 bases. There are 15 residues in the CDR3. Germline-derived CDR1 and CDR2 are SGHAT and FQNNGV. Unmatched junction bases numbered 3, after V lost 2 bases and J lost 3 bases. DNA for the CDR3: TGTGCCAGCAGCTTAACTAGCGGAGGCTACAATGAGCAGTTCTTC. This sequence encodes CASSLTSGGYNEQFF.